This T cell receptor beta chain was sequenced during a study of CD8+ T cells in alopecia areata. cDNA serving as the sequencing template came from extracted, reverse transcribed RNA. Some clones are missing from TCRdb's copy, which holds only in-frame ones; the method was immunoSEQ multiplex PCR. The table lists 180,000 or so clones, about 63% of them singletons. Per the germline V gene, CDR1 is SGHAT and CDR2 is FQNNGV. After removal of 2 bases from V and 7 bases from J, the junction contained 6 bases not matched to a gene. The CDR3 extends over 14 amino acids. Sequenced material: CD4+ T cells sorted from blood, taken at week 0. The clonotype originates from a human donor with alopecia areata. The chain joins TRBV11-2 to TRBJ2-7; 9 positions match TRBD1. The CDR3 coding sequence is TGTGCCAGCAGCTTAAAACAGGGGGCGCTTGAGCAGTACTTC. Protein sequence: CASSLKQGALEQYF.